These T cell receptor beta chains were read from a single sample in a study of T cells in Graves' hyperthyroidism and ophthalmopathy. MiXCR, applied by TCRdb to the multiplex PCR reads, yields one record per CDR3 protein. The table has about 720,000 distinct CDR3 sequences, around 17% seen once. The sequenced sample consisted of blood. The receptors come from a man younger than 35 with Graves' hyperthyroidism. CDR3s include the opening cysteine and the closing phenylalanine or tryptophan. A D gene is named only where the DNA matches it firmly. Some rows have no size entry. The others give once, few or many, or a class for an expanded clone.

V gene: TRBV4-1
J gene: TRBJ2-7
clone size: -
D gene: -
CDR3 protein: CASSQDRNTYEQYF
CDR3 DNA: TGCGCCAGCAGCCAAGACAGGAACACCTACGAGCAGTACTTC

V gene: TRBV29-1
J gene: TRBJ2-7
clone size: many
D gene: -
CDR3 protein: CSVEDPRGETYEQYF
CDR3 DNA: TGCAGCGTTGAAGATCCAAGGGGCGAAACCTACGAGCAGTACTTC

V gene: TRBV6-2/TRBV6-3
J gene: TRBJ2-1
clone size: few
D gene: -
CDR3 protein: CASNHRGVAEQFF
CDR3 DNA: TGTGCCAGCAACCATCGAGGGGTTGCTGAGCAGTTCTTC

V gene: TRBV13
J gene: TRBJ2-4
clone size: few
D gene: TRBD1
CDR3 protein: CASSGGQGASNIQYF
CDR3 DNA: TGTGCCAGCAGCGGGGGACAGGGGGCAAGTAACATTCAGTACTTC

V gene: TRBV12-3/TRBV12-4
J gene: TRBJ2-4
clone size: -
D gene: TRBD2
CDR3 protein: CASSRGLAGGGQYF
CDR3 DNA: TGTGCCAGCAGTCGGGGACTAGCGGGAGGGGGACAGTACTTC

V gene: TRBV12-3/TRBV12-4
J gene: TRBJ1-1
clone size: many
D gene: -
CDR3 protein: CASSRRGMWVDTEAFF
CDR3 DNA: TGTGCCAGCAGCCGAAGGGGGATGTGGGTGGACACTGAAGCTTTCTTT

V gene: TRBV4-1
J gene: TRBJ2-7
clone size: few
D gene: TRBD2
CDR3 protein: CASSPYPGTSGRAYEQYF
CDR3 DNA: TGCGCCAGCAGCCCTTACCCCGGGACTAGCGGGAGGGCCTACGAGCAGTACTTC

V gene: TRBV27
J gene: TRBJ2-5
clone size: many
D gene: TRBD2
CDR3 protein: CASSLYGGSGETQYF
CDR3 DNA: TGTGCCAGCAGTTTATACGGAGGTAGCGGGGAGACCCAGTACTTC

V gene: TRBV20-1
J gene: TRBJ2-7
clone size: many
D gene: TRBD1
CDR3 protein: CSVLQTGNSYEQYF
CDR3 DNA: TGCAGCGTTCTCCAGACAGGGAACTCCTACGAGCAGTACTTC

V gene: TRBV20-1
J gene: TRBJ2-3
clone size: -
D gene: TRBD2
CDR3 protein: CSARDSGRVRDTQYF
CDR3 DNA: TGCAGTGCTAGAGATAGCGGGAGAGTTCGAGATACGCAGTATTTT

V gene: TRBV28
J gene: TRBJ1-2
clone size: many
D gene: -
CDR3 protein: CASSSLMGHLYGYTF
CDR3 DNA: TGTGCCAGCAGTTCACTCATGGGACACCTCTATGGCTACACCTTC

V gene: TRBV5-4
J gene: TRBJ1-1
clone size: -
D gene: -
CDR3 protein: CASSLKSGAYTEAFF
CDR3 DNA: TGTGCCAGCAGCCTAAAGTCCGGGGCGTACACTGAAGCTTTCTTT

V gene: TRBV28
J gene: TRBJ2-5
clone size: many
D gene: TRBD2
CDR3 protein: CASSPTRLAGGETQYF
CDR3 DNA: TGTGCCAGCAGCCCCACTCGACTAGCGGGAGGAGAGACCCAGTACTTC

V gene: TRBV28
J gene: TRBJ2-5
clone size: many
D gene: -
CDR3 protein: CASSGLGGAYATQYF
CDR3 DNA: TGTGCCAGCAGTGGCCTCGGGGGTGCGTATGCGACCCAGTACTTC

V gene: TRBV12-3/TRBV12-4
J gene: TRBJ1-2
clone size: -
D gene: -
CDR3 protein: CASSLSLGPNYGYTF
CDR3 DNA: TGTGCCAGCAGTTTAAGCTTGGGGCCCAACTATGGCTACACCTTC

V gene: TRBV9
J gene: TRBJ1-2
clone size: -
D gene: TRBD1
CDR3 protein: CASSEAGTGLLGYTF
CDR3 DNA: TGTGCCAGCAGCGAGGCCGGGACAGGGCTTTTGGGCTACACCTTC

V gene: TRBV28
J gene: TRBJ2-1
clone size: many
D gene: TRBD1
CDR3 protein: CASRGQGAYEQFF
CDR3 DNA: TGTGCCAGCAGAGGACAGGGGGCCTATGAGCAGTTCTTC

V gene: TRBV28
J gene: TRBJ2-3
clone size: many
D gene: -
CDR3 protein: CASSGGHPTDTQYF
CDR3 DNA: TGTGCCAGCAGCGGAGGGCACCCCACAGATACGCAGTATTTT

V gene: TRBV6-5
J gene: TRBJ2-2
clone size: -
D gene: -
CDR3 protein: CASSYPEWGIGELFF
CDR3 DNA: TGTGCCAGCAGTTACCCCGAATGGGGGATCGGGGAGCTGTTTTTT

V gene: TRBV3-1
J gene: TRBJ1-2
clone size: few
D gene: -
CDR3 protein: CASRSRGRLDYGYTF
CDR3 DNA: TGTGCCAGCAGAAGCAGGGGTCGATTGGACTATGGCTACACCTTC

V gene: TRBV5-1
J gene: TRBJ2-3
clone size: many
D gene: TRBD1
CDR3 protein: CASSLYRGHRTDTQYF
CDR3 DNA: TGCGCCAGCAGCTTGTACAGGGGGCATCGCACAGATACGCAGTATTTT

V gene: TRBV20-1
J gene: TRBJ2-3
clone size: many
D gene: TRBD2
CDR3 protein: CSAQLAGGGSTDTQYF
CDR3 DNA: TGCAGTGCACAACTAGCGGGAGGGGGGAGCACAGATACGCAGTATTTT

V gene: TRBV4-2
J gene: TRBJ1-6
clone size: few
D gene: -
CDR3 protein: CASSQGAQGIYIDSPLHF
CDR3 DNA: TGTGCCAGCAGCCAAGGGGCACAGGGAATCTATATTGATTCACCCCTCCACTTT

V gene: TRBV5-1
J gene: TRBJ1-4
clone size: -
D gene: -
CDR3 protein: CASSLAGSSEKLFF
CDR3 DNA: TGCGCCAGCAGCTTAGCAGGGTCGAGTGAAAAACTGTTTTTT

V gene: TRBV7-2
J gene: TRBJ2-1
clone size: -
D gene: -
CDR3 protein: CASSLEPGIFYNEQFF
CDR3 DNA: TGTGCCAGCAGCTTAGAACCGGGAATCTTCTACAATGAGCAGTTCTTC

V gene: TRBV15
J gene: TRBJ1-5
clone size: many
D gene: -
CDR3 protein: CATSINLGNQPQHF
CDR3 DNA: TGTGCCACCAGCATTAACCTAGGCAATCAGCCCCAGCATTTT

V gene: TRBV2
J gene: TRBJ1-2
clone size: many
D gene: -
CDR3 protein: CASSAGRLYGYTF
CDR3 DNA: TGTGCCAGCAGTGCGGGCCGACTATATGGCTACACCTTC

V gene: TRBV9
J gene: TRBJ2-7
clone size: few
D gene: TRBD2
CDR3 protein: CASSPSGRVAYEQYF
CDR3 DNA: TGTGCCAGCAGCCCGAGCGGGAGGGTTGCCTACGAGCAGTACTTC

V gene: TRBV30
J gene: TRBJ1-5
clone size: many
D gene: -
CDR3 protein: CAWSVQGGQPQHF
CDR3 DNA: TGTGCCTGGAGTGTACAGGGAGGTCAGCCCCAGCATTTT

V gene: TRBV12-3/TRBV12-4
J gene: TRBJ2-2
clone size: -
D gene: -
CDR3 protein: CASSPEWGRNTGELFF
CDR3 DNA: TGTGCCAGCAGTCCTGAGTGGGGGCGAAACACCGGGGAGCTGTTTTTT

V gene: TRBV24-1
J gene: TRBJ2-3
clone size: many
D gene: -
CDR3 protein: CATSDSASDTQYF
CDR3 DNA: TGTGCCACCAGTGATTCCGCTTCGGATACGCAGTATTTT

V gene: TRBV7-6
J gene: TRBJ2-3
clone size: -
D gene: TRBD2
CDR3 protein: CASSFTAGGDVTDTQYF
CDR3 DNA: TGTGCCAGCAGCTTCACCGCGGGAGGGGACGTTACAGATACGCAGTATTTT

V gene: TRBV2
J gene: TRBJ1-5
clone size: many
D gene: -
CDR3 protein: CASSEASTPQQHF
CDR3 DNA: TGTGCCAGCAGTGAAGCGTCAACACCACAACAGCATTTT

V gene: TRBV3-1
J gene: TRBJ2-7
clone size: -
D gene: -
CDR3 protein: CASSRGLVRRHEQYF
CDR3 DNA: TGTGCCAGCAGCCGAGGACTGGTGAGGAGGCACGAGCAGTACTTC

V gene: TRBV20-1
J gene: TRBJ2-1
clone size: -
D gene: TRBD2
CDR3 protein: CSARGLDYSHNEQFF
CDR3 DNA: TGCAGTGCTAGGGGACTAGACTATAGTCACAATGAGCAGTTCTTC